Following are 32 T cell receptor beta chains from one sample sequenced in a study of post-analysis software for immune sequencing data. These receptors have no identified antigens. Tagging with unique molecular identifiers was a feature of the TCR beta cDNA libraries. Each CDR3 protein is one row after TCRdb ran MiXCR on the PCR reads. In the table there are 650,000 to 850,000 distinct CDR3 sequences, 53% of which are singletons. Study outcomes and limitations: Higher frequency in patients than in controls was seen for about five TRBV segments, with TRBV5-6, TRBV5-1 and TRBV20-1 among them.

Sequencing was done on a sample of blood. The receptor source for this set is a girl aged 10 to 17 with multiple sclerosis.

The chain combines TRBV20-1 with TRBJ2-5; D is unclear. The V end lost 4 bases, the J end lost 4 bases, and 10 bases lay between the germline ends. The germline CDR1 and CDR2 sequences are DFQATT and SNEGSKA (reference sequence). The CDR3 spans 12 residues. This CDR3 is CSATHGLETQYF. The CDR3 DNA reads TGCAGTGCTACACATGGGTTAGAGACCCAGTACTTC.

V is TRBV12-3 or TRBV12-4 and J is TRBJ2-6, with TRBD2 matching 9 bases. This CDR3 has 18 amino acids. Trimming took 7 bases from V and 2 from J; bases not matched to a gene: 12. CDR3 DNA: TGTGCCAGCACCTTCATAGCGGGAGAGGTCCCTGGGGCCAACGTCCTGACTTTC. Its protein product is CASTFIAGEVPGANVLTF.

V gene TRBV20-1 combines with J gene TRBJ1-2; weak D call: TRBD1 (5 bases). The germline V gene encodes CDR1 DFQATT and CDR2 SNEGSKA (reference sequence). Trimming left V 3 bases short and J 5 bases short, with 13 bases between. The CDR3 has 13 amino acids. The CDR3 here is CSASEAGRYGYTF. The CDR3, as DNA: TGCAGTGCTAGTGAGGCAGGGCGTTATGGCTACACCTTC.

This clonotype was seen just once. At one of its ends the junction is not consistent with the germline gene, which may arise from a read error. V is TRBV5-1 and J is TRBJ2-3, with 7 bases fitting TRBD1. The CDR3 spans 14 residues. Germline V CDR1 and CDR2: SGHRS, YFSETQ. As DNA, the CDR3 is TGCGCCAGCACCCCGGGACAGAGCACAGATAAGCAGTATTTT. This encodes CASTPGQSTDKQYF.

V and J are TRBV5-1 and TRBJ2-7; D remains ambiguous. This CDR3 is 14 amino acids long. From germline, CDR1 is SGHRS and CDR2 YFSETQ. The germline V and J ends were trimmed by 4 bases and 0 bases, with 11 bases remaining between them. The CDR3: CASSGNTYSYEQYF. The CDR3 region has the DNA TGCGCCAGCAGCGGAAACACCTACTCCTACGAGCAGTACTTC.

The V gene is TRBV27, the J gene TRBJ1-6; possible D gene TRBD1, 5 bases. Germline CDR1 MNHEY, CDR2 SMNVEV (reference sequence). This CDR3 is 12 amino acids long. With 6 bases removed from V and 13 bases from J, the gap between germline ends came to 13 bases. CDR3 DNA sequence: TGTGCCAGCAGGACCTCGGGACTTCCCCTCCACTTT. Translating it yields CASRTSGLPLHF.

The chain has TRBV29-1 and TRBJ1-6; 8 positions agree with TRBD1. CDR3 length: 14 amino acids. The germline V gene has CDR1 SQVTM and CDR2 ANQGSEA. After removal of 5 bases from V and 8 bases from J, the junction contained 8 bases not matched to a gene. The CDR3 DNA reads TGCAGCGTTACCACAGGGGGTCTCGATTCACCCCTCCACTTT. It codes for CSVTTGGLDSPLHF. The whole variable domain, filled in from reference TRBV29-1 and TRBJ1-6, reads SAVISQKPSRDICQRGTSLTIQCQVDSQVTMMFWYRQQPGQSLTLIATANQGSEATYESGFVIDKFPISRPNLTFSTLTVSNMSPEDSSIYLCSVTTGGLDSPLHFGNGTRLTVT.

The table lists this clonotype with a few counts. The rearrangement links TRBV12-3 or TRBV12-4 to TRBJ2-7, with 7 bases fitting TRBD1. CDR3 length: 16 amino acids. V trimming: 2 bases; J trimming: 1 base; junction bases outside the gene matches: 8. The CDR3 is CASSLQEARGSYEQYF. The CDR3 DNA reads TGTGCCAGCAGTTTACAGGAGGCCAGGGGGTCCTACGAGCAGTACTTC.

This chain uses TRBV12-5 with TRBJ2-3; D unresolved. The V gene lost 1 base and the J gene lost 9 bases, with 11 bases spanning the gap. CDR1 LGHNT and CDR2 FRNRAP come from the germline V gene. The CDR3 is made up of 13 amino acids. The CDR3 bases are TGTGCTAGTGGTTTGGGCCGCCCGGTCACGCAGTATTTT. This encodes CASGLGRPVTQYF.

The genes are TRBV12-3 or TRBV12-4 and TRBJ2-1; 7 nucleotides align to TRBD1. The CDR3 has 14 residues. J was trimmed by 6 bases and V by 6 bases; bases with no gene match: 8. For the CDR3, the DNA is TGTGCCAGCAGGACGGGACAGCTTCGCAATGAGCAGTTCTTC. It yields the protein CASRTGQLRNEQFF.

This clonotype was observed a few times. This chain links TRBV20-1 with TRBJ2-6; TRBD2 matches 7 bases. Germline CDR1 is DFQATT and CDR2 is SNEGSKA (reference sequence). CDR3 length: 17 residues. Trimming removed 1 base from V and 4 bases from J; junction bases left unmatched: 10. The CDR3 loop reads CSARGDYPDEGANVLTF. The CDR3 nucleotides read TGCAGTGCTAGAGGGGACTACCCGGACGAGGGGGCCAACGTCCTGACTTTC.

The V call is TRBV4-2, the J call TRBJ2-6; no definite D call. Germline loops: CDR1 LGHNA, CDR2 YNFKEQ. The CDR3 sequence is 16 residues long. Trimming took off 1 base at V and 4 bases at J, with 11 bases between the two ends. Here the CDR3 DNA reads TGTGCCAGCAGCCAAGTTGAGGCCCTCGGGGCCAACGTCCTGACTTTC. Translation gives CASSQVEALGANVLTF.

The chain is built from TRBV12-3 or TRBV12-4 and TRBJ1-2; weak D call: TRBD1 (5 bases). V dropped 4 bases and J dropped 8 bases, with 17 bases sitting between them. This CDR3 region has 14 residues. Here the CDR3 reads CASSSGTPTRGYTF. Written as DNA, the CDR3 is TGTGCCAGCAGTTCAGGGACCCCAACGAGGGGCTACACCTTC.

The rearrangement links TRBV12-3 or TRBV12-4 to TRBJ2-3; no firm D call. The CDR3 covers 15 residues. The V and J ends lost 2 bases and 7 bases respectively, with 16 bases between them. The DNA of the CDR3 is TGTGCCAGCAGTTTACTCGGCCGACCCCAAAATACGCAGTATTTT. The encoded protein is CASSLLGRPQNTQYF.

This clonotype was seen a few times. The rearrangement joins TRBV2 to TRBJ2-7; weak D call: TRBD1 (6 bases). The CDR3 runs 12 residues. The germline CDR1 and CDR2 sequences are SNHLY and FYNNEI. Trimming left V 7 bases short and J 3 bases short, with 10 bases between. The DNA for the CDR3 is TGTGCCAGCACCGAGACAGGCTACGAGCAGTACTTC. Protein sequence: CASTETGYEQYF.

The J gene is TRBJ1-2, the V gene TRBV6-2 or TRBV6-3; D possibly corresponds to TRBD1 (5 bases). V dropped 6 bases and J dropped 7 bases, with 15 bases sitting between them. CDR3 size: 13 residues. Germline V gives CDR1 MNHEY, CDR2 SVGEGT. The CDR3 loop is CASSGTPGSGYTF. The CDR3 nucleotides are TGTGCCAGCAGCGGGACGCCGGGGAGTGGCTACACCTTC.

The chain recombines TRBV15 with TRBJ2-7; D gene uncertain. This CDR3 comprises 14 residues. V gave up 1 base and J gave up 0 bases, with 7 bases separating them. CDR1 LNHNV and CDR2 YYDKDF come from the germline V gene (reference sequence). The CDR3 loop is CATSRGALSYEQYF. As DNA, the CDR3 is TGTGCCACCAGCAGAGGAGCGCTCTCCTACGAGCAGTACTTC.

The sample holds many counts of this clonotype. The chain couples TRBV12-3 or TRBV12-4 to TRBJ2-3; 12 bases fit TRBD2. The ends lost 8 bases at V and 3 bases at J; junction bases unmatched: 6. The CDR3 is made up of 15 amino acids. This CDR3 reads CASSPTSGGTDTQYF. The CDR3 coding sequence is TGTGCCAGCTCACCGACTAGCGGGGGTACAGATACGCAGTATTTT.

The chain recombines TRBV7-9 with TRBJ2-5, with D perhaps TRBD1 or TRBD2 (5 bases each). Germline assignment: CDR1 SEHNR and CDR2 FQNEAQ (reference sequence). V lost 5 bases and J 5 bases, leaving 15 bases between the germline ends. The CDR3 totals 14 residues. The CDR3 loop is CASSPQGRRETQYF. CDR3 DNA: TGTGCCAGCAGCCCTCAGGGAAGGAGGGAGACCCAGTACTTC.

The V and J genes are TRBV6-2 or TRBV6-3 and TRBJ1-2, with 9 nucleotides matching TRBD1. With 2 bases clipped from V and 1 base from J, the junction kept 5 bases outside the gene matches. This CDR3 region has 16 residues. The germline gives CDR1 MNHEY, CDR2 SVGEGT. CDR3 sequence reads: CASSYGAGQGNYGYTF. The CDR3 nucleotides read TGTGCCAGCAGTTACGGCGCGGGACAGGGTAACTATGGCTACACCTTC.

Concerning this clonotype: The junction departs from germline at one end; a sequencing error may be responsible. This sequence joins TRBV9 and TRBJ2-6, with D tentatively TRBD1 (5 bases). Germline V lookup: CDR1 SGDLS, CDR2 YYNGEE. This CDR3 is built from 15 residues. CDR3 sequence reads: CASSVGVAGANVPTF. CDR3 in DNA: TGTGCCAGCAGCGTAGGAGTAGCTGGGGCCAACGTCCCGACTTTC.

There are a few counts of this clonotype. The chain carries TRBV12-3 or TRBV12-4 and TRBJ1-1, with unresolved D. The V end was cut by 5 bases, the J end by 0 bases, with 7 bases between. The CDR3 spans 13 residues. The CDR3 DNA sequence: TGTGCCAGCAGTCCTAACGTGAACACTGAAGCTTTCTTT. Translated: CASSPNVNTEAFF.

V gene TRBV20-1 combines with J gene TRBJ2-5, with unresolved D. The germline gives CDR1 DFQATT, CDR2 SNEGSKA (reference sequence). The CDR3 has 14 amino acids. The V gene lost 2 bases and the J gene lost 2 bases, with 12 bases spanning the gap. The chain's CDR3 is CSARFRAEQETQYF. The CDR3, as DNA: TGCAGTGCTAGATTTCGGGCAGAACAAGAGACCCAGTACTTC.

The chain employs TRBV20-1 and TRBJ2-1; D may correspond to TRBD1 or TRBD2 (5 bases each). Germline values: CDR1 DFQATT, CDR2 SNEGSKA (reference sequence). With 6 bases removed from V and 8 bases from J, the gap between germline ends came to 14 bases. The CDR3 totals 12 residues. The CDR3 DNA is TGCAGTGCGCCGGGGCCCTATTATGAGCAGTTCTTC. Its translation: CSAPGPYYEQFF.

The V and J genes are TRBV10-3 and TRBJ2-1; the D is unclear. The V and J ends lost 10 bases and 6 bases respectively, with 13 bases between them. This CDR3 contains 12 residues. Germline assignment: CDR1 ENHRY and CDR2 SYGVKD. CDR3 protein: CATGIFGNEQFF. The CDR3 DNA follows: TGTGCCACGGGCATTTTCGGCAATGAGCAGTTCTTC.

This chain uses TRBV12-3 or TRBV12-4 with TRBJ2-3; D remains ambiguous. Trimming cost V 7 bases and J 6 bases, with 8 bases left between them. The CDR3 runs to 11 residues. The CDR3 loop reads CASTHSDTQYF. Here the CDR3 DNA reads TGTGCCAGCACCCACTCGGATACGCAGTATTTT.

This clonotype was found many times. The chain employs TRBV7-2 and TRBJ2-6, with no clear D. CDR1 and CDR2 from the germline V gene are SGHTA and FQGNSA. The CDR3 spans 15 residues. With 4 bases removed from V and 0 bases from J, the gap between germline ends came to 7 bases. The CDR3 spells CASSSQNSGANVLTF. The DNA of the CDR3 is TGTGCCAGCAGCTCCCAAAACTCTGGGGCCAACGTCCTGACTTTC.

The chain joins TRBV20-1 to TRBJ2-1; 13 nucleotides line up with TRBD2. Germline V gene data show CDR1 as DFQATT and CDR2 as SNEGSKA (reference sequence). This CDR3 region has 18 residues. Trimming took 5 bases from V and 9 from J; bases not matched to a gene: 19. The CDR3, as DNA: TGCAGTGCTTCTTCTCGTGGGAGGACTAGCGGGAGAACGGGTGAGCAGTTCTTC. This encodes CSASSRGRTSGRTGEQFF.

This clonotype was recorded once. This chain connects TRBV27 to TRBJ2-7; D gene ambiguous. The CDR3 contains 16 residues. The V gene lost 2 bases and the J gene lost 4 bases, with 18 bases spanning the gap. Per germline, CDR1 MNHEY and CDR2 SMNVEV (reference sequence). CDR3 sequence (DNA): TGTGCCAGCAGTTTAGGGGTCGGCCCCTCCTCTTACGAGCAGTACTTC. This sequence encodes CASSLGVGPSSYEQYF.

The rearrangement uses TRBV27 and TRBJ1-2, with D possibly matching TRBD1 (5 bases). V lost 5 bases and J 7 bases, leaving 20 bases between the germline ends. The CDR3 length is 15 residues. Germline V gene data show CDR1 as MNHEY and CDR2 as SMNVEV (reference sequence). The CDR3 coding sequence is TGTGCCAGCAGTCCGCGGGCGACAGCCCCGGCTGGCTACACCTTC. Translating it yields CASSPRATAPAGYTF.

The J gene is TRBJ2-1, the V gene TRBV20-1; D might be TRBD1 (6 bases). The V gene lost 0 bases and the J gene lost 0 bases, with 12 bases spanning the gap. This CDR3 spans 16 amino acids. Germline V gene data show CDR1 as DFQATT and CDR2 as SNEGSKA (reference sequence). This CDR3 reads CSARDLGRGSYNEQFF. Here the CDR3 DNA reads TGCAGTGCTAGAGATCTCGGCAGGGGCTCCTACAATGAGCAGTTCTTC.

This chain connects TRBV5-1 to TRBJ2-1; D is perhaps TRBD2 (6 bases). Germline assignment: CDR1 SGHRS and CDR2 YFSETQ. Trimming cost V 1 base and J 6 bases, with 17 bases left between them. This CDR3 is built from 16 residues. In nucleotides, the CDR3 is TGCGCCAGCAGCTTGTATGGTAGTAGCGGAACCAATGAGCAGTTCTTC. Translating it yields CASSLYGSSGTNEQFF.